This T cell receptor beta chain was captured by sequencing in a study of brain T cells in children with intractable seizures (dated by TCRdb to the early 2020s). Broadly, across the study: Resected brain tissue from 50 or so pediatric epilepsy surgery cases was initially screened for immune gene transcripts with a NanoString immunology panel. Of the approximately 12 selected surgery cases, pre-surgery blood was also sequenced for eight, so four had brain tissue only.

The CDR3 holds 15 amino acids from the cysteine to the phenylalanine. Kept here is only the CDR3 DNA, which spans 45 bases and is read in frame from base 1. V trim: 5 bases; J trim: 7 bases; unmatched bases: 10. According to the germline V gene, CDR1 reads SGHAT and CDR2 reads FQNNGV. The sample's time point label, in plain terms: resected brain tissue, or blood drawn just prior to surgery. The surgery cases that showed the highest brain T cell transcript signatures were chosen for TCR beta chain sequencing of brain tissue, and of blood when it was available. Prior to surgery, the patients had been treated with at least one anti-epileptic drug. The TCR-sequenced patients were children whose drug-resistant epilepsy was caused by tuberous sclerosis complex, focal cortical dysplasia, Rasmussen encephalitis or hemimegalencephaly. Blood was drawn right before the epilepsy surgery. The Monarch genomic DNA purification kit was used to extract bulk genomic DNA from unsorted brain tissue and whole blood.

The paper's findings and limits, for the study overall: Because sequencing depth was different between pre-surgery and post-surgery blood, clones absent from the pre-surgery sample may reflect undersampling. Viral specificity was inferred only from CDR3 sequence similarity, and patients' HCMV serostatus was unknown.

On this clone itself: Its antigen is unknown. Base qualities are not at hand, and no much larger clone is one base apart.

The immunoSEQ assay was applied to genomic DNA to generate the TCR beta chain sequences. On the study's bioinformatics: CDR3 sequences not starting with the conserved framework cysteine at position 104 were manually removed. To get clonality, the normalized Shannon's Diversity Index was subtracted from one, giving values from 0 (maximal diversity) to 1 (oligoclonal). Chi-squared comparison-of-proportions tests assessed whether the same CDR3 differed in frequency between samples, such as brain versus blood. Public clonotypes were identified through searches of immuneACCESS, and similarity to known antiviral clonotypes was evaluated with the VDJdb browser. What TCRdb holds here is the immuneACCESS table cut down to in-frame rearrangements. Part of the clones is not present; checked against another copy, under half of the missing clones reflect an unresolved V gene, and the others are unexplained. V and J calls and clone size are given by that table; D and trimming were obtained from the DNA. In this sample the table shows tens of thousands of clones, 94% of which occur a single time. The ten largest clones add up to 5% to 7.5% of the sample.

This TCR derives from a boy aged 5-17 years with focal cortical dysplasia and intractable seizures. In this chain, TRBV11-2 is recombined with TRBJ2-1, and 8 bases in between align with TRBD2. The material was peripheral blood, obtained at surgery. The DNA sequence is TGTGCCAGCAGCCAGGGGAGGAAGCGGGGGAATGAGCAGTTCTTC. The translation is CASSQGRKRGNEQFF.